In its sample, the clone carrying this T cell receptor (beta chain) was seen once. The data were obtained in a study of follicular helper T cells after annual influenza vaccination. Sequencing was performed with immunoSEQ multiplex PCR; in TCRdb, only in-frame clones are kept and a portion is missing. The sample includes about 10,000 clones, around 81% seen only once; the top ten take about 0.82%. Time point: 2014-2015 season, 7 days after vaccination. Blood volume per time point ranged from about 40 to 110 mL. There are 14 residues in the CDR3. Germline values: CDR1 MNHEY, CDR2 SVGAGI. V gave up 6 bases and J gave up 14 bases; unmatched junction bases: 17.

Sample: CXCR5- memory CD4+ T cells sorted from blood, taken 7 days after influenza vaccination. The receptor was derived from an adult who received the influenza vaccine. The chain links TRBV6-5 to TRBJ1-2, with 8 bases matching TRBD1. CDR3 DNA sequence: TGTGCCAGCAGCCGCGACGGACAGGGAGTGAAAGAAACCTTC. Translated, it gives CASSRDGQGVKETF.